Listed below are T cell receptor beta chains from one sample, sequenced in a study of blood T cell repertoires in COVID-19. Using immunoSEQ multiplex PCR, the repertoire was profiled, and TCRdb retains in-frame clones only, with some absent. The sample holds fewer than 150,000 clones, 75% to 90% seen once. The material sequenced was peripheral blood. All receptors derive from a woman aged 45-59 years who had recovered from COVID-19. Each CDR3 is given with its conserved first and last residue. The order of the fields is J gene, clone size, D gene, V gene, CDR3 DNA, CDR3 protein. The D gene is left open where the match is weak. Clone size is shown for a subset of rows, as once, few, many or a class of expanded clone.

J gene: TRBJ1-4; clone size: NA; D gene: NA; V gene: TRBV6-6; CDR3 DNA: TGTGCCAGCAGCTTACAGGGAAGGAATGAAAAACTGTTTTTT; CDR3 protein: CASSLQGRNEKLFF
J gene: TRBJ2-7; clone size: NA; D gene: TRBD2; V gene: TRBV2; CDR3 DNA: TGTGCCAGCAGCGGGACTAGCGGCGAGCAGTACTTC; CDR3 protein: CASSGTSGEQYF
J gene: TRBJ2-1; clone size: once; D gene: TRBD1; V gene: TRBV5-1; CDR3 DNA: TGCGCCAGCAGCTTGGGGGACAGTGGGCAGTTCTTC; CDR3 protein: CASSLGDSGQFF
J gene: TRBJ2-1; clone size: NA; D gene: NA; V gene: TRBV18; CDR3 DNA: TGTGCCAGCTCACTAGGTAGAACTGGGCACAATGAGCAGTTCTTC; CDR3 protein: CASSLGRTGHNEQFF
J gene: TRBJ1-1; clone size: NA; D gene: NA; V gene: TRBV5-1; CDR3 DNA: TGCGCCAGCGCCAGAGGGGGGGCGCTGGGCACTGAAGCTTTCTTT; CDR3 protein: CASARGGALGTEAFF
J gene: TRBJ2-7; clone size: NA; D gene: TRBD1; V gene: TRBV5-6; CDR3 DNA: TGTGCCAGCAGCCTCCGGGACAGGCACTCCTACGAGCAGTACTTC; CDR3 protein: CASSLRDRHSYEQYF
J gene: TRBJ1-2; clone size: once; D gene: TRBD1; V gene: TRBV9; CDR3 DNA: TGTGCCAGCAGCCCCAGGACAGGGAGGAACTATGGCTACACCTTC; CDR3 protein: CASSPRTGRNYGYTF
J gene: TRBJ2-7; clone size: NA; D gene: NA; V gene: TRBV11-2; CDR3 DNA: TGTGCCAGCAGCTTCGGGATCGGTGGGCGGGAGCAGTACTTC; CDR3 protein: CASSFGIGGREQYF
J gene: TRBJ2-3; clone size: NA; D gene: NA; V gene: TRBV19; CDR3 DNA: TGTGCCAGTACTAGGCGCACAGATACGCAGTATTTT; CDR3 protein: CASTRRTDTQYF
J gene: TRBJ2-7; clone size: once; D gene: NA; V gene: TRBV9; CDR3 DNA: TGTGCCAGCAGCCCTCGGGAGGGGGCTTCCTACGAGCAGTACTTC; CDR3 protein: CASSPREGASYEQYF
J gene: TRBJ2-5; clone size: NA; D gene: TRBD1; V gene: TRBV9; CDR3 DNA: TGTGCCAGCAGCCTCGGGACAGGGTGGGAGACCCAGTACTTC; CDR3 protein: CASSLGTGWETQYF
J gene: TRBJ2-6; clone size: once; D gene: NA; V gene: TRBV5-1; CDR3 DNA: TGCGCCAGCAGCGAGTCCTCTGGGGCCAACGTCCTGACTTTC; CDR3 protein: CASSESSGANVLTF
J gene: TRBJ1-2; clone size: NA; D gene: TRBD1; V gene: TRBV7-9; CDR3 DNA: TGTGCCAGCAGCTTATCTGAGGGGGCAAATGGCTACACCTTC; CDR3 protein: CASSLSEGANGYTF
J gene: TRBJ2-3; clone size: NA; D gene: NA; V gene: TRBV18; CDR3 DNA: TGTGCCAGCTCACCACGAGCATTATCAGGGGCAGATACGCAGTATTTT; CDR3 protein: CASSPRALSGADTQYF
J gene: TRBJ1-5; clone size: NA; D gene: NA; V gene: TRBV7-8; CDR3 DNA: TGTGCCAGCAGCTTGATGGGGAGGGACTTACGAACTCAGCCCCAGCATTTT; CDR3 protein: CASSLMGRDLRTQPQHF
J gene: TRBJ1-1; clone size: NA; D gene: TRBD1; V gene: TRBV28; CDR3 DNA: TGTGCCATCGGTGGGGGACAGATTCGAATGAACACTGAAGCTTTCTTT; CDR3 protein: CAIGGGQIRMNTEAFF
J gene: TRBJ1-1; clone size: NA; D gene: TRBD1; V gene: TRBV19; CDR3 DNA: TGTGCCAGTAGTGGACAGGTAGGCACTGAAGCTTTCTTT; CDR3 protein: CASSGQVGTEAFF
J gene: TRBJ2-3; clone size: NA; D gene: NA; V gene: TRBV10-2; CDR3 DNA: TGCGCCAGCCGTGGAACTAGAGGCCCAGATACGCAGTATTTT; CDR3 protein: CASRGTRGPDTQYF
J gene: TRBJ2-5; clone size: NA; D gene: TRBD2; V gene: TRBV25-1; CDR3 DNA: TGTGCCAGCAGTCGTGCGGGGCTAGCGGGAAAAGAGACCCAGTACTTC; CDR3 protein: CASSRAGLAGKETQYF
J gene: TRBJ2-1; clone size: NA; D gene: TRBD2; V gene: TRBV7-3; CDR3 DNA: TGTGCCAGCAGCTTAACATCTAGCGGGTTCTACAATGAGCAGTTCTTC; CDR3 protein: CASSLTSSGFYNEQFF
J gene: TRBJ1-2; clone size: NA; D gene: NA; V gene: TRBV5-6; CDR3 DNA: TGTGCCAGCAGCAAACACAGGACGTCCTATGGCTACACCTTC; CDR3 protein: CASSKHRTSYGYTF
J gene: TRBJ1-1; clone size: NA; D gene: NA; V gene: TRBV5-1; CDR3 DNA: TGCGCCAGCAAATCGTCGGGGGGCGCGAACACTGAAGCTTTCTTT; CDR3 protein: CASKSSGGANTEAFF
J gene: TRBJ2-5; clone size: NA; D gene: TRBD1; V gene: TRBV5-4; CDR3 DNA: TGTGCCAGCAGCTCGGGGGACAGGCAAGAGACCCAGTACTTC; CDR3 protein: CASSSGDRQETQYF
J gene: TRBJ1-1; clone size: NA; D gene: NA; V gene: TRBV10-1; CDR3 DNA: TGCGCCAGCCGTGGACAGCTGAACACTGAAGCTTTCTTT; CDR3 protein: CASRGQLNTEAFF
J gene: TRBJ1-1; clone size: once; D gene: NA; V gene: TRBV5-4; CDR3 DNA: TGTGCCAGCAGCCCCCATGGTCAGGGTAACACTGAAGCTTTCTTT; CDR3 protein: CASSPHGQGNTEAFF
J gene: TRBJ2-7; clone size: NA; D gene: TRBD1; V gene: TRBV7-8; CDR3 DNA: TGTGCCAGCAGCACCCGGACAGGTAGGACCCCATACGAGCAGTACTTC; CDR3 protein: CASSTRTGRTPYEQYF
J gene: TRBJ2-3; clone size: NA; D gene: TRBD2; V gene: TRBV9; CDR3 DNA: TGTGCCAGCAGCGTAGCCAGCGGGGGCTTCCATACGCAGTATTTT; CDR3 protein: CASSVASGGFHTQYF
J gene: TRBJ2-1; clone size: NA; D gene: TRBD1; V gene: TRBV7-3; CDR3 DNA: TGTGCCAGCTCAACGGGACAGAGCTCCTACAATGAGCAGTTCTTC; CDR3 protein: CASSTGQSSYNEQFF
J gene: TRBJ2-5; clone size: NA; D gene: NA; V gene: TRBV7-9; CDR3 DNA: TGTGCCAGCAGCTCGGACGCGGGAGAGACCCAGTACTTC; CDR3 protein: CASSSDAGETQYF
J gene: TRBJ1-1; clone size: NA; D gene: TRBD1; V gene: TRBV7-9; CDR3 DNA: TGTGCCAGCAGCTTGGGACAGGGGGACACTGAAGCTTTCTTT; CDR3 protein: CASSLGQGDTEAFF
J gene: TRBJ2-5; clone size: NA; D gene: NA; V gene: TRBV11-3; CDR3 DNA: TGTGCCAGCAGTCGAGTGGGTACAGACCAAGAGACCCAGTACTTC; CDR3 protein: CASSRVGTDQETQYF
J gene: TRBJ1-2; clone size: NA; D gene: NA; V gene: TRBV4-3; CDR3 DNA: TGCGCCAGCAGCCAAGATTCCGGGGTGAGAGGCTACACCTTC; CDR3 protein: CASSQDSGVRGYTF
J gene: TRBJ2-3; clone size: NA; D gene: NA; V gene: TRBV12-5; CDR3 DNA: TGTGCTAGTGGTTTGGACCTCGAGAGGGATACGCAGTATTTT; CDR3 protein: CASGLDLERDTQYF
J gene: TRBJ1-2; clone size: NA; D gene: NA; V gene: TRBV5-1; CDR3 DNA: TGCGCCAGCAGCTTGCTCCCCTCGTCGGGCTACACCTTC; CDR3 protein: CASSLLPSSGYTF
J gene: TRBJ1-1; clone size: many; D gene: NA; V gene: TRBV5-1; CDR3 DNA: TGCGCCAGCAGCTCCCAGGGGAACACTGAAGCTTTCTTT; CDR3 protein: CASSSQGNTEAFF
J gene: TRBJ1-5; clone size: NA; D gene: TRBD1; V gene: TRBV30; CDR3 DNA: TGTGCCTGGAGCTTGGACAGGGGGCGGCGGGGGGCCCAGCATTTT; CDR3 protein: CAWSLDRGRRGAQHF
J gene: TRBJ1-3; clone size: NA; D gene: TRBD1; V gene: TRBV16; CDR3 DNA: TGTGCCAGCAGCCGGACAGGGGACGAAGGAAACACCATATATTTT; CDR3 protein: CASSRTGDEGNTIYF
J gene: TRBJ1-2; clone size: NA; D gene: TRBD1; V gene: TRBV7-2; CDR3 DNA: TGTGCCAGCAGCCCCGGACAGGACTATGGCTACACCTTC; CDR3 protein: CASSPGQDYGYTF
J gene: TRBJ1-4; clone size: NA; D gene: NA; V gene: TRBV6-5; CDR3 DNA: TGTGCCAGCAGTTACTCGGGCGAAAAACTGTTTTTT; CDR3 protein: CASSYSGEKLFF
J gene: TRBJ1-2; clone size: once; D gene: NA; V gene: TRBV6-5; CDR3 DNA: TGTGCCAGCAGTCCACGATCGGACAGAGATGGCTACACCTTC; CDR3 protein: CASSPRSDRDGYTF
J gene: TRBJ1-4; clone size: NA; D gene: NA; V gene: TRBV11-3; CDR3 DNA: TGTGCCAGCAGCCAAGGAGGAACTAATGAAAAACTGTTTTTT; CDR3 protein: CASSQGGTNEKLFF
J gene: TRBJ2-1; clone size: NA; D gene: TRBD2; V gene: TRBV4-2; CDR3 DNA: TGTGCCAGCAGCCAAGTGAGCCGAGCGGGAGCGGGGAATGAGCAGTTCTTC; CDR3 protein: CASSQVSRAGAGNEQFF
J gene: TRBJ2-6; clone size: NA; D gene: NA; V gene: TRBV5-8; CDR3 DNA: TGTGCCAGCAGACTCGTTTCCAACGTCCTGACTTTC; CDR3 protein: CASRLVSNVLTF
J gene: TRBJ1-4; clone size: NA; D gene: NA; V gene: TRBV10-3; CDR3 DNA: TGTGCCATCAGCGGGACATTGGATGAAAAACTGTTTTTT; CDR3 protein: CAISGTLDEKLFF
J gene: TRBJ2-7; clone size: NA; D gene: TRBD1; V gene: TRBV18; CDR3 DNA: TGTGCCAGCTCACTGGGATATGACAGGGGTATCTACGAGCAGTACTTC; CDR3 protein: CASSLGYDRGIYEQYF
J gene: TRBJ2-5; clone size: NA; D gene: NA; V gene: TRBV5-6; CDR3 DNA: TGTGCCAGCTTTTTCATCGGGTGGACAGCGAATCAAGAGACCCAGTACTTC; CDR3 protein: CASFFIGWTANQETQYF
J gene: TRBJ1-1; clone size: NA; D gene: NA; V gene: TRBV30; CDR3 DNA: TGTGCCTGGAGTTTGGACAGCTACACTGAAGCTTTCTTT; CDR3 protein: CAWSLDSYTEAFF
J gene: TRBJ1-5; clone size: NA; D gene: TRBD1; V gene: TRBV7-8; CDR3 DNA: TGTGCCAGCAGCTTAGGAGGGACAGGGGGATTGGATCAGCCCCAGCATTTT; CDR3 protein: CASSLGGTGGLDQPQHF